Sequencing of this TCR beta chain was carried out in a study of shared clonotypes between healthy human individuals. Per the authors' pipeline: Junction-only immunoSEQ data arrived without quality scores, meaning filtering differed. Measured with immunoSEQ multiplex PCR; TCRdb has only the in-frame clones, and not every one. V and J calls and clone size follow that table, whereas D and trimming were derived from the DNA. The sample has 600,000 to 750,000 clones, approximately 77% seen once. Subsets obtained from CD4+ cells comprised CD45RA+ naive and CD45RA-negative memory cells. CDR1 and CDR2 (germline): SGHVS, FNYEAQ. The CDR3 contains 15 residues. V lost 0 bases to trimming and J lost 2 bases; unmatched junction nucleotides: 2.

V and J are TRBV7-6 and TRBJ2-3, with 7 bases matching TRBD1. This TCR derives from a woman in her thirties in good health. The material sequenced was memory CD4+ T cells sorted from blood. Subset denoted: CD45RA-negative fraction. CDR3 protein: CASSLAGQNTDTQYF. DNA of the CDR3: TGTGCCAGCAGCTTAGCGGGACAGAACACAGATACGCAGTATTTT.